This T cell receptor (beta chain) was recovered during a study of vaccination effects on CD4 cells after COVID-19. Background on the study: Supplemented with 8.5 to 10 IU/ml IL-2 and roughly 10 ug/ml peptides, some 2 million PBMC per well were kept in culture. Findings and limits, study-wide: Among infection- and vaccine-induced clones, marked clonal contraction occurred late after vaccination.

TCRdb's copy holds only in-frame clones and misses some; the assay was immunoSEQ multiplex PCR. Of some 50,000 clones listed, around four fifths are singletons. A word on this clone: The antigen is unknown.

Scientists isolated CD4+ T cells after a roughly ten-day culture period ended. Germline V gene data show CDR1 as SGHNT and CDR2 as YENEEA. After removal of 1 base from V and 1 base from J, the junction contained 7 bases not matched to a gene. This CDR3 contains 17 residues. This sample comprised CD4+ T cells from PBMCs cultured without peptide, obtained before COVID-19 vaccination. The TCR comes from a human donor who had a prior SARS-CoV-2 infection. This chain connects TRBV11-3 to TRBJ2-5, with 9 positions matching TRBD2. The CDR3 protein is CASSLGGSGGLQETQYF. CDR3 nucleotides: TGTGCCAGCAGCTTAGGAGGTAGCGGGGGACTCCAAGAGACCCAGTACTTC.